This T cell receptor beta chain comes out of a study of T cells expressing NK-cell markers. The germline gives CDR1 SNHLY, CDR2 FYNNEI. The CDR3 is 15 amino acids. Using the 5' RACE reads, TCRdb records one entry per CDR3 protein without DNA. The sample's table shows some 600,000 distinct CDR3 sequences. The chain couples TRBV2 to TRBJ2-1; lacking DNA, the TRBD2 call made by TCRdb goes unchecked. The specimen sequenced was blood T cells: a sorted CD56 or NKG2C T cell subset, CD4+ or CD8+ T cells, or bulk PBMC T cells (not recorded which). The clonotype originates from a man between 18 and 29 years old in good health. The chain's CDR3 is CASEPREGLYNEQFF.